The 16 T cell receptor beta chains below all came from one sample that was sequenced in a study of PD-1 blockade in classical Hodgkin lymphoma. The repertoire was sequenced with immunoSEQ multiplex PCR; TCRdb's copy has only in-frame clones and lacks some. The sample carries 90,000 to 100,000 clones, roughly 78% recorded once. The sample's time point: cycle 4 day 1 (C4D1), after more than 5 weeks of nivolumab. Every one of the patients relapsed after autologous stem cell transplantation (brentuximab vedotin exposure was variable). The source material was peripheral blood mononuclear cells (PBMCs), sampled before the fourth cycle of nivolumab. The receptors shown here come from a human donor with classical Hodgkin lymphoma.

The V call is TRBV7-6, the J call TRBJ2-7; the match to TRBD1 covers 7 bases. Unmatched junction bases numbered 4, after V lost 5 bases and J lost 3 bases. Germline values: CDR1 SGHVS, CDR2 FNYEAQ. The CDR3 runs 13 residues. CDR3 bases: TGTGCCAGCAGCCGCGACAGGGACTACGAGCAGTACTTC. Translating it yields CASSRDRDYEQYF.

The chain couples TRBV6-6 to TRBJ2-7, with TRBD1 matching over 9 bases. CDR1 is MNHNY and CDR2 is SVGAGI in the germline V gene (reference sequence). The CDR3 loop spans 14 amino acids. The V and J ends lost 5 bases and 2 bases, in that order; junction bases with no gene match: 4. CDR3 sequence: CASSPWDRAYEQYF. DNA of the CDR3: TGTGCCAGCAGTCCATGGGACAGGGCCTACGAGCAGTACTTC.

This sequence joins TRBV4-2 and TRBJ2-5; unclear D gene. The V end was cut by 4 bases, the J end by 6 bases, with 9 bases between. The CDR3 is made up of 12 amino acids. Per germline, CDR1 LGHNA and CDR2 YNFKEQ. CDR3 loop: CASSRELQTQYF. CDR3 DNA: TGTGCCAGCAGCCGAGAACTCCAGACCCAGTACTTC.

V usage is TRBV10-3 and J usage is TRBJ2-3, with 9 positions matching TRBD2. J lost 8 bases, V lost 0 bases, and 6 bases had no gene match. The CDR3 extends over 15 amino acids. CDR1 is ENHRY and CDR2 is SYGVKD in the germline V gene. CDR3 residues: CAISESAGGRGTQYF. CDR3 DNA: TGTGCCATCAGTGAGTCAGCGGGAGGACGCGGTACGCAGTATTTT.

This clone was seen only a few times. The genes are TRBV25-1 and TRBJ2-5; possible D gene TRBD2, 5 bases. The CDR3 spans 13 residues. CDR1 and CDR2 (germline): MGHDK, SYGVNS. V dropped 5 bases and J dropped 1 base, with 8 bases sitting between them. CDR3 DNA sequence: TGTGCCAGCAGTTTTGCGGGCCAAGAGACCCAGTACTTC. It specifies CASSFAGQETQYF.

This clone occurred a few times. A junction boundary mismatches the germline segment, possibly from a read error. V gene TRBV7-7 combines with J gene TRBJ2-2, with D perhaps TRBD2 (5 bases). The CDR3 covers 14 residues. Looked up from germline, CDR1 is SSHAT and CDR2 is FNYEAQ (reference sequence). The CDR3 loop is CASSLAGVTGELFF. The CDR3 region has the DNA TGTGCTAGCAGCTTAGCCGGGGTCACCGGGGAGCTGTTTTTT.

The V call is TRBV28, the J call TRBJ1-5, with D hard to call. Per the germline V gene, CDR1 is MDHEN and CDR2 is SYDVKM. CDR3 size: 15 residues. V was cut by 4 bases and J by 4 bases, with 14 bases left in between. As DNA, the CDR3 is TGTGCCAGCAGTTACGACTCCGAGGCTAATCAGCCCCAGCATTTT. Amino acids: CASSYDSEANQPQHF.

The chain carries TRBV19 and TRBJ2-7; either TRBD1 or TRBD2 may fit D (5 bases each). Germline V lookup: CDR1 LNHDA, CDR2 SQIVND (reference sequence). Trimming took off 3 bases at V and 3 bases at J, with 12 bases between the two ends. The CDR3 sequence is 14 residues long. CDR3 residues: CASSITGTYYEQYF. The CDR3 bases are TGTGCCAGTAGTATTACCGGGACCTACTACGAGCAGTACTTC.

The rearrangement joins TRBV18 to TRBJ1-3; D gene ambiguous. The CDR3 is made up of 15 amino acids. Trimming stripped 0 bases from V and 0 bases from J, with 6 bases between. Germline lookup yields CDR1 KGHSH and CDR2 LQKENI. The CDR3 DNA sequence: TGTGCCAGCTCACCACCCCGGGGCTCTGGAAACACCATATATTTT. It is translated as CASSPPRGSGNTIYF.

V gene TRBV9 combines with J gene TRBJ1-2; 7 bases match TRBD1. The CDR3 spans 15 residues. Germline V CDR1 and CDR2: SGDLS, YYNGEE. Trimming cost V 4 bases and J 2 bases; bases outside gene matches: 8. The CDR3 spells CASSPGTVGNYGYTF. CDR3 coding DNA: TGTGCCAGCAGCCCCGGGACAGTTGGGAACTATGGCTACACCTTC.

The chain is built from TRBV30 and TRBJ2-5; TRBD2 matches 13 bases. CDR3 length equals 16 residues. Germline CDR1 GTSNPN, CDR2 SVGIG (reference sequence). The trim removed 3 bases at V and 3 bases at J, leaving 7 bases unmatched. The DNA for the CDR3 is TGTGCCTGGAGATCCCCGGGACTAGCGGGAAAAGAGACCCAGTACTTC. Its protein product is CAWRSPGLAGKETQYF.

The chain carries TRBV11-2 and TRBJ2-1; TRBD2 matches 10 bases. V shed 5 bases and J 9 bases; nucleotides not matched to a gene: 10. The CDR3 contains 15 residues. In germline, CDR1 is SGHAT, CDR2 FQNNGV. CDR3 nucleotides: TGTGCCAGCAGCCTCTCACTAGCGGGAAGTGGTGAGCAGTTCTTC. This gives the protein CASSLSLAGSGEQFF.

The J gene is TRBJ2-3, the V gene TRBV9, with TRBD1 matching 8 bases. This CDR3 has 16 residues. Germline lookup yields CDR1 SGDLS and CDR2 YYNGEE. After removal of 4 bases from V and 6 bases from J, the junction contained 13 bases not matched to a gene. CDR3 in amino acids: CASSPSLAGGADTQYF. DNA for the CDR3: TGTGCCAGCAGCCCAAGCTTGGCAGGGGGCGCGGATACGCAGTATTTT.

This chain connects TRBV11-3 to TRBJ2-1; D may be TRBD1 (6 bases). CDR1 is SGHNT, CDR2 YENEEA, per germline. V was cut by 11 bases and J by 0 bases, with 14 bases left in between. The CDR3 length is 14 residues. CDR3 in DNA: TGTGCCTCCCAGGAGGACAGCTCCTACAATGAGCAGTTCTTC. It is translated as CASQEDSSYNEQFF.

The V gene is TRBV18, the J gene TRBJ2-1, with TRBD2 matching over 14 bases. The CDR3 has 19 residues. CDR1 KGHSH and CDR2 LQKENI come from the germline V gene. The trim removed 1 base at V and 9 bases at J, leaving 14 bases unmatched. The CDR3 protein is CASSPRIVGTSGSGGEQFF. CDR3 DNA: TGTGCCAGCTCACCACGAATTGTCGGGACTAGCGGGAGTGGGGGTGAGCAGTTCTTC.

The V and J genes are TRBV19 and TRBJ1-1, with D unresolved. There are 14 residues in the CDR3. The germline gives CDR1 LNHDA, CDR2 SQIVND (reference sequence). Trimming cost V 4 bases and J 5 bases, with 14 bases left between them. CDR3 DNA sequence: TGTGCCAGTAGTAGAGGGTCGTGGAGGACTGAAGCTTTCTTT. This codes for CASSRGSWRTEAFF.